This entry lists 5 T cell receptor beta chains sequenced from one sample in a study of CXCR3-negative and CXCR3-positive naive CD8 T cells. Study-wide findings and caveats: CXCR3-positive naive cells had more hydrophobic TRB CDR3s than CXCR3-negative naive cells.

The method, 5' RACE with UMI labels, was used to prepare the TRB cDNA libraries. TCRdb reanalyzed the 5' RACE reads and collapses them to one entry per CDR3 protein, without DNA. The sample table includes 60,000 to 65,000 distinct CDR3 sequences. Which antigens these TCRs recognize remains unknown. What was sequenced was naive CXCR3+ CD8+ T cells from blood. Subset described: CD45RO-CCR7+CD27+CD95- naive CD8+ T cells expressing CXCR3 (TNR3+). The receptors shown here come from a human donor in good health. Some clones in this sample may be carry-over from other donors' samples.

V and J are TRBV6-5 and TRBJ2-3; TCRdb's D gene call, TRBD2, goes unchecked for lack of DNA. This CDR3 is 15 amino acids long. Germline V gene lookup returns CDR1 MNHEY and CDR2 SVGAGI. The CDR3 region is CASSLAGFVTDTQYF.

J is TRBJ2-7 and V is TRBV7-3; the TCRdb D gene call, TRBD2, has no DNA to confirm it. In germline, CDR1 is SGHTA, CDR2 FQGTGA. The CDR3 totals 16 residues. This chain's CDR3 is CASSLTGSVTRDEQYF.

J is TRBJ2-5 and V is TRBV7-9; the D call of TRBD2 rests on TCRdb alone, since no DNA is present to check it. Germline V CDR1 and CDR2: SEHNR, FQNEAQ (reference sequence). The CDR3 consists of 16 residues. The CDR3 protein is CASGYFGRTNLETQYF.

The V and J genes are TRBV18 and TRBJ2-3; TCRdb proposes TRBD2, but this gene call is untestable without DNA. Germline V gives CDR1 KGHSH, CDR2 LQKENI. The CDR3 is 19 amino acids. CDR3 region: CASSPPGLAGASTTDTQYF.

This sequence joins TRBV7-9 and TRBJ1-1; TCRdb designates TRBD1, a call that cannot be tested without DNA. The CDR3 consists of 16 residues. Germline CDR1 and CDR2: SEHNR and FQNEAQ (reference sequence). CDR3 residues: CASSSHRELPNTEAFF.